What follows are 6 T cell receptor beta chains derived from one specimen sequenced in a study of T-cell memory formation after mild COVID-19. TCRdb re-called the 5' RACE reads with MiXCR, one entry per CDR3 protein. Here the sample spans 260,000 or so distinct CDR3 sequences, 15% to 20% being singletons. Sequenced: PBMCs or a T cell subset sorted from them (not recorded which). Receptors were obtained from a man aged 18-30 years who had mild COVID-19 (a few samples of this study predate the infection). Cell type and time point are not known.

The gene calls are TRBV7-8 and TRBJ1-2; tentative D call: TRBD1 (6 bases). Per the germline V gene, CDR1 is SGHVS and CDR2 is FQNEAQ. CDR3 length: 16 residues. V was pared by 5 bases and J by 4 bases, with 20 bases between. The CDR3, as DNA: TGTGCCAGCAGCCCCAAGCAGGCAGGGGCTGTCTATGGCTACACCTTC. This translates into CASSPKQAGAVYGYTF. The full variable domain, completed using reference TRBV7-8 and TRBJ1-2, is GAGVSQSPRYKVAKRGQDVALRCDPISGHVSLFWYQQALGQGPEFLTYFQNEAQLDKSGLPSDRFFAERPEGSVSTLKIQRTQQEDSAVYLCASSPKQAGAVYGYTFGSGTRLTVV.

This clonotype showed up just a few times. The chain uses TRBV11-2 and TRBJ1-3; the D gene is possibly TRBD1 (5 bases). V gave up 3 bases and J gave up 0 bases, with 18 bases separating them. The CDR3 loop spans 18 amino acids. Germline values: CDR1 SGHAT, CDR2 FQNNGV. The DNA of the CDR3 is TGTGCCAGCAGCTTGGGGAGGTGGGGCGACGGCTCTGGAAACACCATATATTTT. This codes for CASSLGRWGDGSGNTIYF. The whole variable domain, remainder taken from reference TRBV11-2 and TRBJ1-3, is EAGVAQSPRYKIIEKRQSVAFWCNPISGHATLYWYQQILGQGPKLLIQFQNNGVVDDSQLPKDRFSAERLKGVDSTLKIQPAKLEDSAVYLCASSLGRWGDGSGNTIYFGEGSWLTVV.

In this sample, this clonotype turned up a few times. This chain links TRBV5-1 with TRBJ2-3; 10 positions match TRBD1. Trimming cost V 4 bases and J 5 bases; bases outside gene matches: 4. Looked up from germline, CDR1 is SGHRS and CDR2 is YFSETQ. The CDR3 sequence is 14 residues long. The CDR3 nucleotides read TGCGCCAGCAGCACGACAGGGGGCGTAGATACGCAGTATTTT. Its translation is CASSTTGGVDTQYF.

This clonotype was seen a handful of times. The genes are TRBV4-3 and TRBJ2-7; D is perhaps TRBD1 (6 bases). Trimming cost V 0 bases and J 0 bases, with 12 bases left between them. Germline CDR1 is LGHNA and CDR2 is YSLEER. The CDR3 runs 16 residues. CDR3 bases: TGCGCCAGCAGCCAAGACTGGGGGCCTAGCTCCTACGAGCAGTACTTC. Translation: CASSQDWGPSSYEQYF.

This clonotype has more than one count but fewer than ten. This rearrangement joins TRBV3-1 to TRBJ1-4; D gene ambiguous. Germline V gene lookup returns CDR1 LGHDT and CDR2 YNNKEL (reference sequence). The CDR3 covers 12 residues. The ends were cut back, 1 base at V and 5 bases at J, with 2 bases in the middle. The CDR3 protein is CASSQANEKLFF. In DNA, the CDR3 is TGTGCCAGCAGCCAAGCGAATGAAAAACTGTTTTTT.

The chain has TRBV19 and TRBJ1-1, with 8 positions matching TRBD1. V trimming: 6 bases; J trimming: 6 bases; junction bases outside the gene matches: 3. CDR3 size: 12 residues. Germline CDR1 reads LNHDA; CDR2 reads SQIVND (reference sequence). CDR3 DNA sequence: TGTGCCAGTAGATTGACAGGGGCTGAAGCTTTCTTT. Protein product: CASRLTGAEAFF.